The TCR beta chain under discussion was sequenced for a study of regulatory T cells. Overall study results and limits: Patient CD8+ T cells trended nonsignificantly toward lower Shannon entropy than control CD8+ cells.

The PCR used 52 TRBV and 13 TRBJ primers. Generated by immunoSEQ multiplex PCR, the TCRdb table keeps only in-frame clones and is missing some. The table has some 10,000 clones, over 75% seen once; the top ten hold 10% to 13%. A couple of CD3G-deficient patients had more severe autoimmunity; all had some. Patients, 2 to 39 years old, had expanded memory T-cell proportions. A remark on this clone: The antigen is unknown.

Deletions cut 7 bases from V and 0 bases from J, with 10 bases between. The CDR3 length is 14 residues. CDR1 MNHNS and CDR2 SASEGT come from the germline V gene. This clonotype was obtained from a person aged 18 to 30 with CD3G deficiency. The chain is built from TRBV6-1 and TRBJ2-1; no definite D call. Sequences were obtained from CD8+ T cells sorted from blood. CDR3 sequence reads: CASTRGSSYNEQFF. CDR3 DNA: TGTGCCAGCACTAGAGGTTCCTCCTACAATGAGCAGTTCTTC.